These 29 T cell receptor beta chains originate from one sample sequenced in a study of blood T cell repertoires in COVID-19. Using immunoSEQ multiplex PCR, the repertoire was profiled, and TCRdb retains in-frame clones only, with some absent. The data contain 190,000 or so clones, about 86% of them seen just once; the ten biggest clones take up approximately 0.88%. The sample comprised peripheral blood. Every receptor here comes from a young woman who had recovered from COVID-19.

The chain couples TRBV29-1 to TRBJ2-3, with D hard to call. V was pared by 7 bases and J by 2 bases, with 10 bases between. This CDR3 region has 12 residues. CDR1 and CDR2 (germline): SQVTM, ANQGSEA. The CDR3 loop is CSANTITDTQYF. CDR3 coding DNA: TGCAGCGCAAACACTATCACAGATACGCAGTATTTT.

The V and J genes are TRBV19 and TRBJ2-5; perhaps TRBD2 as D (6 bases). V was shortened by 2 bases and J by 2 bases, with 9 bases between the two germline ends. The germline CDR1 and CDR2 sequences are LNHDA and SQIVND (reference sequence). CDR3 length: 14 amino acids. The CDR3 DNA sequence: TGTGCCAGTAGTATACTAGCGTCGCAAGAGACCCAGTACTTC. Protein: CASSILASQETQYF.

The rearrangement joins TRBV24-1 to TRBJ2-6, with D possibly TRBD1 on 5 matching bases. CDR3 length: 15 amino acids. Trimming cost V 8 bases and J 1 base, with 11 bases left between them. In germline, CDR1 is KGHDR, CDR2 SFDVKD. In DNA form, the CDR3 reads TGTGCCACCATGGGAAGGACATCTGGGGCCAACGTCCTGACTTTC. Protein: CATMGRTSGANVLTF.

V is TRBV27 and J is TRBJ2-1, with D perhaps matching TRBD2 (6 bases). The CDR3 contains 14 residues. V gave up 2 bases and J gave up 7 bases, with 12 bases separating them. Germline-derived CDR1 and CDR2 are MNHEY and SMNVEV (reference sequence). CDR3 loop: CASSLGGRGNEQFF. The DNA for the CDR3 is TGTGCCAGCAGTTTAGGAGGGCGCGGGAATGAGCAGTTCTTC.

This rearrangement joins TRBV12-3 or TRBV12-4 to TRBJ1-2; D is possibly TRBD1 (6 bases). The CDR3 consists of 13 residues. Trimming removed 6 bases at V and 5 bases at J, with 13 bases between. CDR3 DNA sequence: TGTGCCAGCAGCCCAGGGGCTCAGTATGGCTACACCTTC. Its translation is CASSPGAQYGYTF.

The chain carries TRBV6-5 and TRBJ1-1; D gene unclear. The CDR3 runs to 13 residues. Germline V gene lookup returns CDR1 MNHEY and CDR2 SVGAGI. Trimming cost V 6 bases and J 5 bases, with 13 bases left between them. The CDR3 DNA follows: TGTGCCAGCAGCCCGGCAGGTTTTACTGAAGCTTTCTTT. Its protein product is CASSPAGFTEAFF.

This CDR3 is CASSFQGYEQFF. The CDR3 nucleotides are TGTGCCAGCAGTTTCCAGGGATATGAGCAGTTCTTC. The V and J genes are TRBV12-3 or TRBV12-4 and TRBJ2-1; the D gene is possibly TRBD1 (5 bases). V shed 3 bases and J shed 8 bases, with 8 bases lying between them. CDR3 length: 12 residues.

This chain links TRBV5-1 with TRBJ1-2, with D possibly TRBD1 on 6 matching bases. The CDR3 sequence is 14 residues long. Germline CDR1 SGHRS, CDR2 YFSETQ. The ends were cut back, 4 bases at V and 7 bases at J, with 17 bases in the middle. In DNA form, the CDR3 reads TGCGCCAGCAGCCCCCCGGGACACTTATTTGGCTACACCTTC. This gives the protein CASSPPGHLFGYTF.

The rearrangement links TRBV10-3 to TRBJ2-7; 10 bases align to TRBD1. V lost 4 bases to trimming and J lost 3 bases; unmatched junction nucleotides: 6. The length of the CDR3 is 15 residues. Looked up from germline, CDR1 is ENHRY and CDR2 is SYGVKD. The CDR3 here is CAISAIGTGVYEQYF. The CDR3 region has the DNA TGTGCCATCAGTGCCATAGGGACAGGGGTCTACGAGCAGTACTTC.

There are a few counts of this clone. J is TRBJ1-1 and V is TRBV7-2; D not resolved. CDR1 and CDR2 from the germline V gene are SGHTA and FQGNSA. This CDR3 is built from 12 residues. V was pared by 1 base and J by 11 bases, with 11 bases between. CDR3 coding DNA: TGTGCCAGCAGCTTAGTTGGCTCTTGGGCTTTCTTT. Its translation: CASSLVGSWAFF.

V and J are TRBV5-4 and TRBJ2-1; the D is unclear. Germline assignment: CDR1 SGHNT and CDR2 YYREEE (reference sequence). This CDR3 has 11 amino acids. The V end lost 4 bases, the J end lost 5 bases, and 4 bases lay between the germline ends. CDR3 bases: TGTGCCAGCAGCCAAAACAATGAGCAGTTCTTC. It is translated as CASSQNNEQFF.

The chain combines TRBV5-4 with TRBJ1-2; 8 bases align to TRBD1. This CDR3 has 14 amino acids. The germline V gene encodes CDR1 SGHNT and CDR2 YYREEE (reference sequence). J lost 4 bases, V lost 2 bases, and 4 bases had no gene match. Here the CDR3 reads CASSFGTGGYGYTF. The CDR3 DNA is TGTGCCAGCAGCTTCGGGACAGGTGGCTATGGCTACACCTTC.

This chain joins TRBV7-2 and TRBJ1-3; D gene uncertain. V shed 5 bases and J shed 0 bases, with 14 bases lying between them. The CDR3 length is 16 residues. Germline CDR1 reads SGHTA; CDR2 reads FQGNSA. CDR3 sequence reads: CASSPQTPSSGNTIYF. For the CDR3, the DNA is TGTGCCAGCAGCCCCCAGACACCAAGCTCTGGAAACACCATATATTTT.

V usage is TRBV5-5 and J usage is TRBJ1-3; D possibly corresponds to TRBD1 (6 bases). Germline V CDR1 and CDR2: SGHKS, YYEKEE (reference sequence). The germline V and J ends were trimmed by 1 base and 0 bases, with 11 bases remaining between them. This CDR3 is built from 16 residues. The CDR3 protein is CASSLITGSSGNTIYF. The CDR3 region has the DNA TGTGCCAGCAGCTTGATAACAGGGAGCTCTGGAAACACCATATATTTT.

V and J are TRBV7-6 and TRBJ2-3, with 10 bases aligning to TRBD2. Germline trimming cut 5 bases from V and 2 bases from J; bases unmatched to any gene: 10. Germline assignment: CDR1 SGHVS and CDR2 FNYEAQ. The CDR3 spans 17 residues. Written as DNA, the CDR3 is TGTGCCAGCAGCCCAGATAGCGGGGGGTATGACACAGATACGCAGTATTTT. Translated, it gives CASSPDSGGYDTDTQYF. Based on the CDR3 plus reference TRBV7-6 and TRBJ2-3, the full variable domain is GAGVSQSPRYKVTKRGQDVALRCDPISGHVSLYWYRQALGQGPEFLTYFNYEAQQDKSGLPNDRFSAERPEGSISTLTIQRTEQRDSAMYRCASSPDSGGYDTDTQYFGPGTRLTVL.

J is TRBJ2-1 and V is TRBV7-3, with 12 nucleotides matching TRBD2. The CDR3 length is 16 residues. The germline V gene encodes CDR1 SGHTA and CDR2 FQGTGA. The junction had 5 bases not matched to a gene; V was cut back by 1 base and J by 7 bases. The CDR3 bases are TGTGCCAGCAGCTTAATGGCTAGCGGGGGGGTAAATGAGCAGTTCTTC. This translates into CASSLMASGGVNEQFF.

This clone was found once. The chain has TRBV18 and TRBJ1-2, with 8 positions matching TRBD1. J lost 6 bases, V lost 3 bases, and 9 bases had no gene match. Germline CDR1 KGHSH, CDR2 LQKENI. The CDR3 consists of 15 residues. The CDR3 nucleotides read TGTGCCAGCTCACCCGATCAAACAGGGGGACATGGCTACACCTTC. It specifies CASSPDQTGGHGYTF.

The CDR3 bases are TGTGCCAGCAGCAGACCCTCTGCAGGGGGCAGACCCGGCGGCTACACCTTC. As protein: CASSRPSAGGRPGGYTF. The chain is built from TRBV21-1 and TRBJ1-2; TRBD1 is taken as the D call from the table, unchecked against the DNA. TRBV21-1 is a known pseudogene. The CDR3 is 17 amino acids.

This sequence joins TRBV5-1 and TRBJ1-3; unclear D gene. Between the trimmed V and J ends, which lost 6 bases and 0 bases, there was a span of 4 bases. This CDR3 contains 12 residues. CDR1 and CDR2 from the germline V gene are SGHRS and YFSETQ. CDR3 loop: CASTGSGNTIYF. The DNA for the CDR3 is TGCGCCAGCACAGGCTCTGGAAACACCATATATTTT.

The gene calls are TRBV7-2 and TRBJ1-2, with a weak D call TRBD1 (5 bases). The CDR3 sequence is 16 residues long. Trimming took off 4 bases at V and 4 bases at J, with 19 bases between the two ends. Per germline, CDR1 SGHTA and CDR2 FQGNSA. CDR3 region: CASSSPWAGRIYGYTF. DNA for the CDR3: TGTGCCAGCAGCTCCCCATGGGCAGGGAGGATCTATGGCTACACCTTC.

The V and J genes are TRBV7-2 and TRBJ2-7, with a possible D match to TRBD2 (6 bases). The germline V gene has CDR1 SGHTA and CDR2 FQGNSA. The CDR3 runs to 13 residues. V gave up 5 bases and J gave up 3 bases, with 11 bases separating them. This CDR3 reads CASSQSGYYEQYF. Here the CDR3 DNA reads TGTGCCAGCAGCCAAAGCGGGTACTACGAGCAGTACTTC. Together with reference TRBV7-2 and TRBJ2-7, the CDR3 gives the full variable domain: GAGVSQSPSNKVTEKGKDVELRCDPISGHTALYWYRQSLGQGLEFLIYFQGNSAPDKSGLPSDRFSAERTGGSVSTLTIQRTQQEDSAVYLCASSQSGYYEQYFGPGTRLTVT.

The chain couples TRBV24-1 to TRBJ1-2; D possibly corresponds to TRBD1 (6 bases). Germline V gene sequence: CDR1 KGHDR, CDR2 SFDVKD. CDR3 length: 14 residues. With 2 bases removed from V and 6 bases from J, the gap between germline ends came to 12 bases. Here the CDR3 reads CATSDSQGTHGYTF. CDR3 nucleotide sequence: TGTGCCACCAGTGATTCCCAGGGGACCCATGGCTACACCTTC.

The gene calls are TRBV27 and TRBJ2-1; D is unresolved. The CDR3 has 19 amino acids. V shed 2 bases and J shed 4 bases, with 24 bases lying between them. Germline V gene data show CDR1 as MNHEY and CDR2 as SMNVEV (reference sequence). In nucleotides, the CDR3 is TGTGCCAGCAGTTTAACCCATTTTCGTCAGCCTCGGGTGTACAATGAGCAGTTCTTC. Its protein is CASSLTHFRQPRVYNEQFF.

The chain employs TRBV10-3 and TRBJ2-4; a weak D match, TRBD2 (5 bases). The CDR3 is 14 residues long. Germline V gives CDR1 ENHRY, CDR2 SYGVKD. Trimming took 3 bases from V and 2 from J, leaving 8 bases between them. CDR3 residues: CAISDRDSKNIQYF. CDR3 DNA sequence: TGTGCCATCAGTGATCGGGATTCCAAAAACATTCAGTACTTC.

The chain couples TRBV9 to TRBJ2-1; 9 bases line up with TRBD1. The germline CDR1 and CDR2 sequences are SGDLS and YYNGEE. The CDR3 has 16 residues. V was clipped by 3 bases and J by 6 bases; unmatched bases: 10. DNA for the CDR3: TGTGCCAGCAGCGCCCGCCGGGACAGGGATGGCAATGAGCAGTTCTTC. Translating it yields CASSARRDRDGNEQFF.

The chain couples TRBV4-2 to TRBJ2-2; TRBD2 aligns across 7 bases. The CDR3 is made up of 17 amino acids. Germline lookup yields CDR1 LGHNA and CDR2 YNFKEQ. Unmatched junction bases numbered 6, after V lost 0 bases and J lost 2 bases. The CDR3, as DNA: TGTGCCAGCAGCCAAGAGGGGACTAAACGAAACACCGGGGAGCTGTTTTTT. Encoded protein: CASSQEGTKRNTGELFF.

The rearrangement joins TRBV4-1 to TRBJ1-2; TRBD1 might be the D (5 bases). The CDR3 contains 14 residues. The germline gives CDR1 MGHRA, CDR2 YSYEKL. V lost 5 bases and J lost 6, with 16 bases in between. CDR3: CASSSPGVIDGYTF. The CDR3 bases are TGCGCCAGCAGCTCCCCGGGGGTTATCGATGGCTACACCTTC.

This clone was counted only a few times. This chain uses TRBV11-2 with TRBJ2-1; D is perhaps TRBD2 (6 bases). Trimming pared 0 bases from V and 10 bases from J, leaving 10 bases between. Germline V gives CDR1 SGHAT, CDR2 FQNNGV. CDR3 length: 13 amino acids. The CDR3 reads CASSLDRTNEQFF. The CDR3 nucleotides read TGTGCCAGCAGCTTAGATAGGACTAACGAGCAGTTCTTC. The full variable domain, completed using reference TRBV11-2 and TRBJ2-1, is EAGVAQSPRYKIIEKRQSVAFWCNPISGHATLYWYQQILGQGPKLLIQFQNNGVVDDSQLPKDRFSAERLKGVDSTLKIQPAKLEDSAVYLCASSLDRTNEQFFGPGTRLTVL.

DNA for the CDR3: TGTGCCAGCAGCTTAGACAGCGGGTGGTACAATGAGCAGTTCTTC. Its translation is CASSLDSGWYNEQFF. The chain links TRBV11-3 to TRBJ2-1, with D maybe TRBD2 (6 bases). The germline gives CDR1 SGHNT, CDR2 YENEEA. The V and J ends lost 0 bases and 4 bases respectively, with 10 bases between them. The CDR3 length is 15 residues.